This T cell receptor beta chain was recorded in a study of T cells in Graves' hyperthyroidism and ophthalmopathy. This clonotype was found many times. Subjects aged 18 to 65 presented with newly diagnosed hyperthyroidism of less than 2 months' duration. Clinicians diagnosed patients from clinical symptoms, serum thyroxine and TRAb, thyroid ultrasound and orbital computed tomography. The authors obtained PBMCs from about 9.5 ml of fresh peripheral blood. Amplification of TCR beta CDR3 regions used RNA as the template. Carried out on the TCR CDR3, a first-round RT-PCR used the HTBI primer set. TCRdb independently ran MiXCR on the multiplex PCR reads; one entry per CDR3 protein. The sample carries fewer than 600,000 distinct CDR3 sequences, approximately 14% recorded once. The germline V gene has CDR1 SQVTM and CDR2 ANQGSEA. This CDR3 comprises 14 residues. V was cut by 0 bases and J by 11 bases, with 19 bases left in between.

The source material was blood. The TCR comes from a woman between 35 and 50 years old with Graves' hyperthyroidism. This rearrangement joins TRBV29-1 to TRBJ1-1, with TRBD1 as a possible D gene (6 bases). DNA of the CDR3: TGCAGCGTTGAAGATCCAGGGGATGTATTCTCGGCTTTCTTT. Protein: CSVEDPGDVFSAFF.